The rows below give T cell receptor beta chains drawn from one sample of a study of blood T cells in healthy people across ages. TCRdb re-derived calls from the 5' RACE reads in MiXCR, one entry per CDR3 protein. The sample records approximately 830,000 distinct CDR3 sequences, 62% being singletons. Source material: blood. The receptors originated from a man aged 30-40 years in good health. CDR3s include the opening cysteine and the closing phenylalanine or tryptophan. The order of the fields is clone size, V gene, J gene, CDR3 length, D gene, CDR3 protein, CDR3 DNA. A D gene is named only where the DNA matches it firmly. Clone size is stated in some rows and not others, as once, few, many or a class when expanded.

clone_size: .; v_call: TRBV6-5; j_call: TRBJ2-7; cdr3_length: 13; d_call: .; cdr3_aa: CASSYRLLYEQYF; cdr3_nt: TGTGCCAGCAGTTACCGACTCCTCTACGAGCAGTACTTC
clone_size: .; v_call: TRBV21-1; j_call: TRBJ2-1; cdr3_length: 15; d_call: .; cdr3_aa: CASSKATSSTNEQFF; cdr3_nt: TGTGCCAGCAGCAAAGCCACTAGCTCAACGAATGAGCAGTTCTTC
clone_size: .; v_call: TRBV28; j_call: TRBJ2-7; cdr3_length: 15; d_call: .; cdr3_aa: CASSPPVISSYEQYF; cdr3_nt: TGTGCCAGCAGCCCCCCGGTCATTAGCTCCTACGAGCAGTACTTC
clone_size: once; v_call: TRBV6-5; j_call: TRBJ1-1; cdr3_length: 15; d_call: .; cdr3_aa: CASSYSAGVNTEAFF; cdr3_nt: TGTGCCAGCAGTTACTCGGCAGGGGTGAACACTGAAGCTTTCTTT
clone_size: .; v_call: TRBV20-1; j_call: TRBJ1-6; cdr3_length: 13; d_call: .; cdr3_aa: CSALTRGNSPLHF; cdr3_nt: TGCAGTGCCCTCACAAGGGGGAATTCACCCCTCCACTTT
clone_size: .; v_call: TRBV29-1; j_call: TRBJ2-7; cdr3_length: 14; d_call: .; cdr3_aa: CSARRVDGAYEQYF; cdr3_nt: TGCAGCGCCCGACGGGTGGACGGAGCCTACGAGCAGTACTTC
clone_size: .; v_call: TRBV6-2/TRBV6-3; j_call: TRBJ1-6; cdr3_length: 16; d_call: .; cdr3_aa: CASQEGRGTYGSPLHF; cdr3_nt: TGTGCCAGCCAGGAAGGCAGGGGTACTTATGGTTCACCCCTCCACTTT
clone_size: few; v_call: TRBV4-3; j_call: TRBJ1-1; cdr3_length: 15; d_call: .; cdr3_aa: CASSRALTMNTEAFF; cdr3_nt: TGCGCCAGCAGCCGCGCGCTTACGATGAACACTGAAGCTTTCTTT
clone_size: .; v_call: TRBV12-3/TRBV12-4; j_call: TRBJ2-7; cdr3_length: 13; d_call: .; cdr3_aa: CASSFAGAHEQYF; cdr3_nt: TGTGCCAGCAGTTTTGCAGGGGCCCACGAGCAGTACTTC
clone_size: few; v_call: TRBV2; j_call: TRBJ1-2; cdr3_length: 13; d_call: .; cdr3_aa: CASKETGFYGYTF; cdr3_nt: TGTGCCAGCAAAGAAACAGGGTTCTATGGCTACACCTTC
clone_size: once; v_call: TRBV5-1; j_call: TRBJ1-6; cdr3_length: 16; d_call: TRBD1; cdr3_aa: CASSLDPGGSNSPLHF; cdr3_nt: TGCGCCAGCAGCTTGGATCCAGGGGGCTCAAATTCACCCCTCCACTTT
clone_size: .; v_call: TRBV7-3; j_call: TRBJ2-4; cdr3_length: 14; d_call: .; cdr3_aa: CASSAKRTDTIQYF; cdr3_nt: TGTGCCAGCAGCGCTAAGAGGACAGACACCATTCAGTACTTC
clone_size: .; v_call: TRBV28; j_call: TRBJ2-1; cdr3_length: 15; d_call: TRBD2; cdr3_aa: CASNGLAGPNNEQFF; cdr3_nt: TGTGCCAGCAACGGACTAGCGGGGCCAAACAATGAGCAGTTCTTC
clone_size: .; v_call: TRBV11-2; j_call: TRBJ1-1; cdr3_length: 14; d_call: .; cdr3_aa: CASSRHSLNTEAFF; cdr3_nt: TGTGCCAGCAGCCGTCACAGTCTGAACACTGAAGCTTTCTTT
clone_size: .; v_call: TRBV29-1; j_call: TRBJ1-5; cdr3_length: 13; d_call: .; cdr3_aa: CSAQRGDGQPQHF; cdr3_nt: TGCAGCGCCCAGAGGGGGGACGGTCAGCCCCAGCATTTT
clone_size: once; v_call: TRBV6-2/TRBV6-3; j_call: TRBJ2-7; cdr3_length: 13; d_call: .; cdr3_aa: CAIGEGASYEQYF; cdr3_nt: TGTGCCATCGGCGAGGGAGCTTCCTACGAGCAGTACTTC
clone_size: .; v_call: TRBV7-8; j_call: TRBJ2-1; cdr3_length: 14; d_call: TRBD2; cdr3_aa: CASVWGGTSDEQFF; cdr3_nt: TGTGCCAGCGTTTGGGGGGGGACCTCGGATGAGCAGTTCTTC
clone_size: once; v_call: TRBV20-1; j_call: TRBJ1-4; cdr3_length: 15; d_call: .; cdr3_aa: CSARDQGGGNEKLFF; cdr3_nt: TGCAGTGCTAGAGATCAAGGGGGGGGGAATGAAAAACTGTTTTTT
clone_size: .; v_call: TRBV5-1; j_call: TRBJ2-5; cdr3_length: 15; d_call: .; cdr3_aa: CASSLAGRDEETQYF; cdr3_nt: TGCGCCAGCAGCTTGGCCGGCAGGGACGAAGAGACCCAGTACTTC
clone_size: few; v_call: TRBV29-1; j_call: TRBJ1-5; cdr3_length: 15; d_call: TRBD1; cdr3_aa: CSVAYRTGGNQPQHF; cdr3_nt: TGCAGCGTCGCTTATAGGACAGGGGGCAATCAGCCCCAGCATTTT
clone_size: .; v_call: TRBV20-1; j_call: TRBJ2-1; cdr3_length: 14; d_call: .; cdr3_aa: CSARDLLDYNEQFF; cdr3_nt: TGCAGTGCTAGAGACCTACTAGACTACAATGAGCAGTTCTTC
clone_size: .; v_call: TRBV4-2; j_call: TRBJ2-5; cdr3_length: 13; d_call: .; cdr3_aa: CASSRDLGPTQYF; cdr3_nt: TGTGCCAGCAGCCGAGATCTAGGCCCCACCCAGTACTTC